This T cell receptor beta chain stems from a study of cytomegalovirus exposure and HLA in healthy donors. General study findings and limits: There were a few CMV-associated chains whose specificity for CMV antigens was confirmed in vitro. The number of N-insertions in an Asian-associated ancestry cluster was reportedly below the 666-donor mean in a later analysis.

To note about this clone: The antigen is undetermined.

CDR3 size: 15 residues. Trimming took off 2 bases at V and 5 bases at J, with 15 bases between the two ends. Looked up from germline, CDR1 is MNHEY and CDR2 is SMNVEV (reference sequence). The PCR contained 60 Vbeta and 13 Jbeta primers. The protocol was immunoSEQ multiplex PCR, while the TCRdb copy is restricted to in-frame clones and leaves out a portion. This sample has 150,000 to 200,000 clones, with 77% found just once. This clonotype was obtained from a man aged 50 to 59 in good health and CMV-seropositive. The chain carries TRBV27 and TRBJ2-5; D is ambiguous. Sequenced input: PBMCs. The CDR3 sequence: CASSLNQWARETQYF. The CDR3 nucleotides read TGTGCCAGCAGTTTAAATCAGTGGGCCCGGGAGACCCAGTACTTC.